The rows below give T cell receptor beta chains drawn from one sample of a study of T cell repertoires in cytomegalovirus infection. Their antigens are not known. TCRdb reprocessed the reads with MiXCR, giving one entry per CDR3 protein. The table lists around 540,000 distinct CDR3 sequences, around a third of them singletons. The material was cultured PBMCs, obtained from culture after CMV antigen stimulation. The receptors were sampled from a human donor in good health (CMV status not recorded). Some clones in this sample may be carry-over from other donors' samples. Each CDR3 is given with its conserved first and last residue. D genes are given only for firm matches.

NA | TRBJ2-7 | TRBV19 | CASSIDSELYEQYF
TRBD2 | TRBJ2-5 | TRBV19 | CASSFREGQETQYF
TRBD2 | TRBJ2-1 | TRBV4-3 | CASSHGNSGRSYNEQFF
TRBD2 | TRBJ2-5 | TRBV7-7 | CASSPGLAGGPETQYF
NA | TRBJ2-7 | TRBV20-1 | CSARPDQYEQYF
TRBD2 | TRBJ2-5 | TRBV19 | CASSLGLAGVSETQYF
TRBD2 | TRBJ2-3 | TRBV7-2 | CASSLGLAATDTQYF
TRBD1 | TRBJ1-2 | TRBV7-9 | CASSYDRGYGYTF
TRBD2 | TRBJ2-7 | TRBV7-2 | CASKLEDSGVYEQYF
TRBD2 | TRBJ2-7 | TRBV28 | CASSPEPAGGLYEQYF
NA | TRBJ2-4 | TRBV27 | CASSSRGYGKNIQYF
NA | TRBJ2-7 | TRBV6-1 | CASGRDTLSYEQYF
NA | TRBJ1-6 | TRBV12-3/TRBV12-4 | CASSLGGPLLSPLHF
NA | TRBJ2-5 | TRBV7-8 | CASSLGTDLRETQYF
TRBD1 | TRBJ2-7 | TRBV7-3 | CASSKGGQLKVYEQYF
TRBD1 | TRBJ1-5 | TRBV12-3/TRBV12-4 | CASSHSTGRLQPQHF
NA | TRBJ2-5 | TRBV20-1 | CSAKPPTIGAQETQYF
TRBD2 | TRBJ2-3 | TRBV12-3/TRBV12-4 | CASSPSLLAARSFSTDTQYF
TRBD2 | TRBJ2-1 | TRBV19 | CASSSRLAGGNNEQFF
NA | TRBJ2-2 | TRBV11-2 | CASSRSNTGELFF
TRBD1 | TRBJ2-1 | TRBV6-1 | CASRGQANNEQFF
NA | TRBJ2-4 | TRBV7-6 | CASSSLTRDIQYF
NA | TRBJ2-1 | TRBV27 | CASSLSRKNEQFF
NA | TRBJ1-2 | TRBV2 | CACKEALSYTF
NA | TRBJ2-6 | TRBV9 | CASSVALYSGANVLTF
NA | TRBJ1-5 | TRBV19 | CASRENTGSGNQPQHF
TRBD1 | TRBJ1-2 | TRBV19 | CASRIQGITNYGYTF